The 14 T cell receptor beta chains reported below all come from one sample, sequenced in a study of blood T cells in healthy people across ages. Primed by a sample-barcoded 5' primer and a J-beta primer mix, a second PCR proceeded for 7 to 11 cycles. TCRdb reprocessed the 5' RACE reads with MiXCR, giving one entry per CDR3 protein. The sample yields approximately 670,000 distinct CDR3 sequences, roughly 41% seen once. Sequencing input: blood. The receptor source for this set is an elderly man in good health.

The chain recombines TRBV20-1 with TRBJ2-5, with D tentatively TRBD2 (7 bases). V was clipped by 4 bases and J by 11 bases, with 26 bases between them. The germline CDR1 and CDR2 sequences are DFQATT and SNEGSKA (reference sequence). CDR3 length equals 15 residues. The DNA of the CDR3 is TGCAGTGCTATGCGAAGGGGGGGACTATACAATGAGCAGTACTTC. Amino acid sequence: CSAMRRGGLYNEQYF.

At least ten counts were recorded for this clonotype. V and J are TRBV29-1 and TRBJ2-7; D unresolved. The germline CDR1 and CDR2 sequences are SQVTM and ANQGSEA. Between the trimmed V and J ends, which lost 3 bases and 3 bases, there was a span of 24 bases. There are 17 residues in the CDR3. The CDR3 protein is CSVEFGRKRSLGYEQYF. The CDR3 DNA reads TGCAGCGTTGAGTTTGGGCGGAAGAGGTCCCTCGGCTACGAGCAGTACTTC.

This clonotype was seen more than once but under ten times. This chain connects TRBV28 to TRBJ2-1, with D maybe TRBD2 (6 bases). The CDR3 sequence is 11 residues long. The germline CDR1 and CDR2 sequences are MDHEN and SYDVKM. V was shortened by 4 bases and J by 13 bases, with 11 bases between the two germline ends. CDR3 in amino acids: CASSSGLLQFF. The CDR3 DNA sequence: TGTGCCAGCAGTTCGGGACTCCTCCAGTTCTTC.

This clonotype occurred once. The CDR3 DNA sequence: TGTGCCAGCAGCCGCGGACAGGCGTGGGAAAAACTGTTTTTT. Translated: CASSRGQAWEKLFF. The chain has TRBV27 and TRBJ1-4; 7 nucleotides match TRBD1. This CDR3 has 14 residues. With 6 bases clipped from V and 8 bases from J, the junction kept 9 bases outside the gene matches. The germline V gene has CDR1 MNHEY and CDR2 SMNVEV (reference sequence).

The sample holds many counts of this clonotype. The V call is TRBV20-1, the J call TRBJ2-1, with TRBD1 as a possible D gene (6 bases). CDR1 DFQATT and CDR2 SNEGSKA come from the germline V gene (reference sequence). This CDR3 is built from 12 residues. V lost 6 bases and J 6 bases, leaving 12 bases between the germline ends. CDR3 nucleotides: TGCAGTGCGGAACAGGGTGGCAATGAGCAGTTCTTC. Translation gives CSAEQGGNEQFF.

CDR3 protein: CASSEARVSNYGYTF. For the CDR3, the DNA is TGTGCCAGCAGTGAAGCCAGGGTTTCTAACTATGGCTACACCTTC. This chain uses TRBV2 with TRBJ1-2; D possibly corresponds to TRBD1 (5 bases). Trimming pared 0 bases from V and 0 bases from J, leaving 8 bases between. The CDR3 is 15 residues long. Germline CDR1 and CDR2: SNHLY and FYNNEI.

The V and J genes are TRBV5-1 and TRBJ2-6, with D perhaps TRBD1 or TRBD2 (5 bases each). The germline V gene encodes CDR1 SGHRS and CDR2 YFSETQ. Trimming pared 6 bases from V and 4 bases from J, leaving 11 bases between. The CDR3 sequence is 14 residues long. CDR3 bases: TGCGCCAGCAACGTAGGGGACGGGGCCAACGTCCTGACTTTC. Protein product: CASNVGDGANVLTF.

This clonotype was seen a few times. The chain is built from TRBV19 and TRBJ2-5, with TRBD2 matching 14 bases. CDR1 and CDR2 (germline): LNHDA, SQIVND (reference sequence). V was clipped by 4 bases and J by 3 bases; unmatched bases: 1. The CDR3 sequence is 15 residues long. CDR3 in DNA: TGTGCCAGTAGTACGGGACTAGCGGGAGAAGAGACCCAGTACTTC. Protein: CASSTGLAGEETQYF.

This clonotype has a count of ten or more. The chain uses TRBV5-1 and TRBJ2-7, with 7 bases lining up with TRBD1. Trimming cost V 0 bases and J 0 bases; bases outside gene matches: 3. The CDR3 extends over 15 amino acids. Per the germline V gene, CDR1 is SGHRS and CDR2 is YFSETQ. The CDR3 protein is CASSLAGTASYEQYF. The CDR3, as DNA: TGCGCCAGCAGCTTGGCGGGGACAGCCTCCTACGAGCAGTACTTC.

Note on this clonotype: A read error may be the cause here, since a much bigger clone is one base away. J is TRBJ2-5 and V is TRBV29-1, with 12 nucleotides matching TRBD2. This CDR3 has 14 amino acids. The V gene's germline CDR1 is SQVTM and CDR2 ANQGSEA. Trimming removed 5 bases from V and 5 bases from J; junction bases left unmatched: 6. CDR3 sequence: CSVPTSGRWETQYF. As DNA, the CDR3 is TGCAGCGTTCCTACTAGCGGGAGGTGGGAGACCCAGTACTTC.

Many counts were recorded for this clonotype. The V and J genes are TRBV28 and TRBJ1-2; D gene uncertain. The CDR3 is 11 amino acids. V was cut by 4 bases and J by 1 base, with 1 base left in between. Per germline, CDR1 MDHEN and CDR2 SYDVKM. The CDR3 bases are TGTGCCAGCAGTTATAACTATGGCTACACCTTC. Its protein is CASSYNYGYTF.

This clonotype appeared a few times. The chain's CDR3 is CASSPTERDRGAGELFF. The CDR3 DNA reads as TGCGCCAGCAGCCCCACGGAGCGGGACAGGGGAGCCGGGGAGCTGTTTTTT. The chain combines TRBV4-1 with TRBJ2-2; 10 positions match TRBD1. There are 17 residues in the CDR3. The germline CDR1 and CDR2 sequences are MGHRA and YSYEKL. V lost 4 bases and J lost 6; bases outside the gene matches: 11.

This clonotype was counted a few times. The genes are TRBV12-3 or TRBV12-4 and TRBJ1-2; no firm D call. The ends were cut back, 4 bases at V and 1 base at J, with 7 bases in the middle. CDR3 length: 13 amino acids. CDR3 protein: CASSSGDNYGYTF. The CDR3 DNA reads as TGTGCCAGCAGTTCGGGTGATAACTATGGCTACACCTTC.

V gene TRBV20-1 combines with J gene TRBJ2-3; 10 bases align to TRBD2. CDR1 and CDR2 from the germline V gene are DFQATT and SNEGSKA (reference sequence). CDR3 length equals 16 residues. The ends lost 1 base at V and 5 bases at J; junction bases unmatched: 9. The CDR3 sequence is CSARVGSGRARDTQYF. The CDR3 region has the DNA TGCAGTGCTAGAGTTGGGAGCGGGAGGGCCCGAGATACGCAGTATTTT.